The TCR beta chain described here comes from a study of blood T cell repertoires in COVID-19. Looking at the study overall: Nucleic acid was either cDNA or gDNA, and it came from T cells, B-cell-depleted T cells, or PBMCs.

The protocol was immunoSEQ multiplex PCR, while the TCRdb copy is restricted to in-frame clones and leaves out a portion. Altogether some 150,000 clones are present, 80% being singletons, with the ten largest covering about 0.58%. This clone has just a few counts. Trimming left V 3 bases short and J 1 base short, with 7 bases between. The CDR3 contains 15 residues. CDR1 is LNHDA, CDR2 SQIVND, per germline (reference sequence). The receptor was derived from a man between 60 and 75 years old with acute or convalescent COVID-19. The sample taken for sequencing was peripheral blood. This rearrangement joins TRBV19 to TRBJ1-6, with D maybe TRBD1 (6 bases). The CDR3 loop is CASSIQGSYNSPLHF. CDR3 sequence (DNA): TGTGCCAGTAGTATCCAGGGGTCCTATAATTCACCCCTCCACTTT.